One and the same sample provided the 25 T cell receptor beta chains below, sequenced in a study of response to subunit inactivated influenza vaccine. TCRdb ran MiXCR on the RT-PCR reads and lists one entry per CDR3 protein. This table holds approximately 530,000 distinct CDR3 sequences, roughly 8.2% found once. The specimen was PBMCs from blood, collected around 25 months after vaccination. The receptor source for this set is a man aged 45-69 years who received an inactivated influenza vaccine.

V is TRBV15 and J is TRBJ2-7, with 7 bases aligning to TRBD2. Germline loops: CDR1 LNHNV, CDR2 YYDKDF (reference sequence). Trimming removed 5 bases from V and 3 bases from J; junction bases left unmatched: 7. The CDR3 sequence is 14 residues long. This CDR3 reads CATSSSGTIYEQYF. The CDR3 DNA is TGTGCCACCAGCTCTTCCGGGACTATCTACGAGCAGTACTTC.

This clonotype was recorded many times. The chain recombines TRBV6-5 with TRBJ2-7; D could derive from TRBD1 or TRBD2 (5 bases each). The germline V gene encodes CDR1 MNHEY and CDR2 SVGAGI. V lost 0 bases to trimming and J lost 3 bases, with 18 bases between them. The CDR3 loop spans 17 amino acids. The CDR3 DNA reads as TGTGCCAGCAGTTACTCGATCCCTCGGGACGGGTACTACGAGCAGTACTTC. This gives the protein CASSYSIPRDGYYEQYF.

This clonotype has at least ten counts. J is TRBJ1-4 and V is TRBV5-1, with 7 positions matching TRBD1. The CDR3 sequence is 15 residues long. V shed 3 bases and J 0 bases; nucleotides not matched to a gene: 2. Germline CDR1 is SGHRS and CDR2 is YFSETQ. CDR3 nucleotides: TGCGCCAGCAGCTGGGACAGTGCAACTAATGAAAAACTGTTTTTT. Translating gives CASSWDSATNEKLFF.

This clonotype has more than one count but fewer than ten. The chain joins TRBV20-1 to TRBJ1-1; D gene uncertain. Germline CDR1 reads DFQATT; CDR2 reads SNEGSKA (reference sequence). V lost 1 base, J lost 0 bases, and 3 bases lay in between. The CDR3 totals 12 residues. CDR3: CSARVVNTEAFF. The CDR3 DNA follows: TGCAGTGCTAGAGTCGTGAACACTGAAGCTTTCTTT.

The chain recombines TRBV7-2 with TRBJ2-3; TRBD2 aligns across 9 bases. Per the germline V gene, CDR1 is SGHTA and CDR2 is FQGNSA. This CDR3 spans 16 amino acids. Trimming removed 5 bases from V and 4 bases from J; junction bases left unmatched: 10. CDR3 sequence: CASSHRGSGSSDTQYF. CDR3 nucleotide sequence: TGTGCCAGCAGCCACCGGGGTAGCGGGAGCTCAGATACGCAGTATTTT. Full variable domain (rest looked up from reference TRBV7-2 and TRBJ2-3): GAGVSQSPSNKVTEKGKDVELRCDPISGHTALYWYRQSLGQGLEFLIYFQGNSAPDKSGLPSDRFSAERTGGSVSTLTIQRTQQEDSAVYLCASSHRGSGSSDTQYFGPGTRLTVL.

At least ten counts were recorded for this clonotype. V usage is TRBV29-1 and J usage is TRBJ2-4, with D unclear. This CDR3 region has 13 residues. Germline loops: CDR1 SQVTM, CDR2 ANQGSEA. Written as DNA, the CDR3 is TGCAGTGTAGCAGGTTTAGCCAAAAACATTCAGTACTTC. The encoded protein is CSVAGLAKNIQYF.

J is TRBJ2-4 and V is TRBV5-1, with D perhaps assigned TRBD1 or TRBD2 (5 bases each). Germline CDR1 is SGHRS and CDR2 is YFSETQ. The CDR3 contains 14 residues. The V end was cut by 0 bases, the J end by 10 bases, with 14 bases between. DNA for the CDR3: TGCGCCAGCAGCTTGGAGGGGACGGATTCAATTCAGTACTTC. It yields the protein CASSLEGTDSIQYF.

The V call is TRBV5-1, the J call TRBJ2-1; D unclear. The V end lost 2 bases, the J end lost 7 bases, and 10 bases lay between the germline ends. Germline V CDR1 and CDR2: SGHRS, YFSETQ. The CDR3 runs 13 residues. The CDR3 is CASSLAFGNEQFF. The CDR3 DNA reads TGCGCCAGCAGCTTAGCCTTTGGAAATGAGCAGTTCTTC.

This clonotype has at least ten counts. The chain has TRBV7-9 and TRBJ1-2; 8 bases line up with TRBD1. The germline V gene has CDR1 SEHNR and CDR2 FQNEAQ (reference sequence). CDR3 length: 15 residues. After removal of 2 bases from V and 8 bases from J, the junction contained 10 bases not matched to a gene. CDR3 loop: CASSLTITGGGGYTF. CDR3 coding DNA: TGTGCCAGCAGCTTAACAATCACAGGGGGAGGAGGCTACACCTTC.

Only a few counts were recorded for this clonotype. J is TRBJ2-1 and V is TRBV5-1; 8 positions match TRBD2. The CDR3 is 15 amino acids. Trimming removed 2 bases from V and 5 bases from J; junction bases left unmatched: 6. Germline V gives CDR1 SGHRS, CDR2 YFSETQ. The CDR3 spells CASSFLGLAHNEQFF. The CDR3 coding sequence is TGCGCCAGCAGCTTTCTAGGACTAGCTCACAATGAGCAGTTCTTC.

This clonotype has more than one count but fewer than ten. The chain has TRBV18 and TRBJ1-1; a possible D gene is TRBD1 (5 bases). This CDR3 contains 17 residues. V lost 6 bases and J lost 1, with 21 bases in between. The germline CDR1 and CDR2 sequences are KGHSH and LQKENI. CDR3 amino acids: CASSARDGGFSNTEAFF. The CDR3 DNA sequence: TGTGCCAGCTCGGCCCGGGACGGAGGATTTTCGAACACTGAAGCTTTCTTT.

This clonotype has a handful of counts. V is TRBV12-3 or TRBV12-4 and J is TRBJ2-3; D ambiguous. The germline V and J ends were trimmed by 3 bases and 0 bases, with 10 bases remaining between them. This CDR3 is 15 amino acids long. CDR3 sequence: CASSFTHTSTDTQYF. Here the CDR3 DNA reads TGTGCCAGCAGTTTTACCCATACCAGCACAGATACGCAGTATTTT.

This clonotype was detected a few times. This chain joins TRBV11-3 and TRBJ2-1, with D tentatively TRBD2 (7 bases). CDR1 and CDR2 from the germline V gene are SGHNT and YENEEA. V dropped 5 bases and J dropped 1 base, with 15 bases sitting between them. The length of the CDR3 is 16 residues. This CDR3 reads CASSPGGGGSYNEQFF. In DNA form, the CDR3 reads TGTGCCAGCAGCCCCGGGGGCGGGGGTTCCTACAATGAGCAGTTCTTC.

This clonotype was counted between two and nine times. This chain uses TRBV6-2 or TRBV6-3 with TRBJ2-7, with D perhaps being TRBD1 or TRBD2 (6 bases each). Germline loops: CDR1 MNHEY, CDR2 SVGEGT. This CDR3 has 15 amino acids. V dropped 2 bases and J dropped 6 bases, with 17 bases sitting between them. CDR3 in amino acids: CASSYGGTLPSEQYF. CDR3 DNA sequence: TGTGCCAGCAGTTACGGGGGGACATTGCCCAGCGAGCAGTACTTC.

J is TRBJ1-4 and V is TRBV21-1; the D call TRBD1 from the table was never checked on the DNA. TRBV21-1 is a recognized pseudogene. This CDR3 has 13 residues. As DNA, the CDR3 is TGTGCCAGCAGACGGACAGATACTGAAAAACTGTTTTTT. Its translation: CASRRTDTEKLFF.

This clonotype has just a few counts. The chain joins TRBV9 to TRBJ2-2; 7 nucleotides align to TRBD2. Germline V gene data show CDR1 as SGDLS and CDR2 as YYNGEE. Trimming at V came to 1 base and at J to 7 bases, leaving 13 bases not matched to a gene. The CDR3 is 17 amino acids. CDR3 DNA sequence: TGTGCCAGCAGCGTATTTGCAAGCGGGGCCTTAGGCGGGGAGCTGTTTTTT. Residues: CASSVFASGALGGELFF.

This clonotype appeared a few times. This chain connects TRBV9 to TRBJ2-1; a weak D match, TRBD2 (6 bases). V lost 0 bases to trimming and J lost 7 bases, with 14 bases between them. CDR3 length: 15 amino acids. Germline CDR1 and CDR2: SGDLS and YYNGEE. The CDR3 DNA is TGTGCCAGCAGCGTAGGGGACGGACTACTTAATGAGCAGTTCTTC. It is translated as CASSVGDGLLNEQFF. The variable domain in full, completed from reference TRBV9 and TRBJ2-1, reads DSGVTQTPKHLITATGQRVTLRCSPRSGDLSVYWYQQSLDQGLQFLIQYYNGEERAKGNILERFSAQQFPDLHSELNLSSLELGDSALYFCASSVGDGLLNEQFFGPGTRLTVL.

CDR3 DNA: TGTGCCAGCATCGGAGGGGGATATCAGCCCCAGCATTTT. Its protein product is CASIGGGYQPQHF. J is TRBJ1-5 and V is TRBV28, with D tentatively TRBD1 (6 bases). CDR1 and CDR2 (germline): MDHEN, SYDVKM. This CDR3 has 13 amino acids. Trimming took 7 bases from V and 5 from J, leaving 12 bases between them.

This clonotype was seen only a few times. Here the CDR3 DNA reads TGTGCCAGCAGCCAAGATGAAAAGAACACTGAAGCTTTCTTT. It translates to CASSQDEKNTEAFF. The chain carries TRBV3-1 and TRBJ1-1; no clear D gene. With 0 bases removed from V and 1 base from J, the gap between germline ends came to 6 bases. The CDR3 sequence is 14 residues long. Germline-derived CDR1 and CDR2 are LGHDT and YNNKEL (reference sequence).

CDR3 in DNA: TGTGCCAGCAGCTCCCGGCGCACGTACAATGAGCAGTTCTTC. Its translation: CASSSRRTYNEQFF. J is TRBJ2-1 and V is TRBV7-2; the D is unclear. Trimming took 4 bases from V and 4 from J, leaving 11 bases between them. This CDR3 spans 14 amino acids. Per germline, CDR1 SGHTA and CDR2 FQGNSA.

This clonotype appeared a few times. This chain links TRBV10-3 with TRBJ2-4; TRBD2 is a possible D gene (5 bases). V lost 0 bases and J 0 bases, leaving 9 bases between the germline ends. This CDR3 has 16 residues. Germline lookup yields CDR1 ENHRY and CDR2 SYGVKD. The CDR3 loop is CAISESSGLAKNIQYF. The CDR3 DNA follows: TGTGCCATCAGTGAGTCGAGCGGACTAGCCAAAAACATTCAGTACTTC.

This clonotype was counted between two and nine times. The chain carries TRBV7-9 and TRBJ2-1, with a tentative D call TRBD1 (6 bases). Germline values: CDR1 SEHNR, CDR2 FQNEAQ (reference sequence). This CDR3 has 14 amino acids. V lost 3 bases and J lost 9, with 15 bases in between. The DNA of the CDR3 is TGTGCCAGCAGCTTGAGGGGGTCCAAGAGTGAGCAGTTCTTC. It encodes CASSLRGSKSEQFF.

The V gene is TRBV5-4, the J gene TRBJ2-1; D may be TRBD2 (6 bases). Germline CDR1 reads SGHNT; CDR2 reads YYREEE (reference sequence). CDR3 size: 15 residues. Between the trimmed V and J ends, which lost 7 bases and 3 bases, there was a span of 17 bases. The CDR3 nucleotides read TGTGCCAGCGAACGGCGGGATGTAATCTACAATGAGCAGTTCTTC. Amino acid sequence: CASERRDVIYNEQFF.

The J gene is TRBJ2-7, the V gene TRBV12-3 or TRBV12-4; 8 bases are a match to TRBD2. The CDR3 has 14 residues. The V gene end was trimmed by 7 bases and the J gene end by 4 bases; junction bases not matched to a gene: 9. The CDR3 DNA follows: TGTGCCAGCACCCGAGCGGGAGCGACTTACGAGCAGTACTTC. Its translation is CASTRAGATYEQYF.

The V and J genes are TRBV7-2 and TRBJ1-5; the match to TRBD1 covers 7 bases. This CDR3 has 13 residues. CDR1 is SGHTA, CDR2 FQGNSA, per germline. V lost 5 bases to trimming and J lost 10 bases; unmatched junction nucleotides: 8. The CDR3 DNA sequence: TGTGCCAGCAGCGACAGGGCCCTCGGTCCCCAGCATTTT. This codes for CASSDRALGPQHF. Filled out from reference TRBV7-2 and TRBJ1-5, the complete variable domain reads GAGVSQSPSNKVTEKGKDVELRCDPISGHTALYWYRQSLGQGLEFLIYFQGNSAPDKSGLPSDRFSAERTGGSVSTLTIQRTQQEDSAVYLCASSDRALGPQHFGDGTRLSIL.